Listed below are T cell receptor beta chains from one sample, sequenced in a study of Ad26.COV2.S vaccination and SARS-CoV-2 variants. Sequencing was performed with immunoSEQ multiplex PCR; in TCRdb, only in-frame clones are kept and a portion is missing. The data show about 350,000 clones, roughly 90% seen once. The starting material was peripheral blood, obtained in a trial of Ad26.COV2.S vaccine versus placebo. The receptor set was obtained from a person between 18 and 65 years old who received the Ad26.COV2.S COVID-19 vaccine or a placebo. The CDR3 runs from the conserved cysteine through the conserved F or W. Each record gives: CDR3 protein, CDR3 DNA, J gene, V gene, D gene, clone size. The D gene is left open where the match is weak. Only some rows state a clone size, as once, few, many or a class for expanded clones.

CATSGGGTGPQETQYF,TGTGCCACCAGTGGGGGGGGGACAGGGCCGCAAGAGACCCAGTACTTC,TRBJ2-5,TRBV24-1,TRBD1,few
CASSRQGLTYGYTF,TGCGCCAGCAGTCGACAGGGGTTAACCTATGGCTACACCTTC,TRBJ1-2,TRBV5-1,TRBD1,-
CASSPTQGFTGDEQYF,TGTGCCAGCAGCCCTACCCAGGGGTTTACAGGCGACGAGCAGTACTTC,TRBJ2-7,TRBV4-2,-,many
CASRTRVYYGYTF,TGTGCCAGCAGAACCAGGGTTTACTATGGCTACACCTTC,TRBJ1-2,TRBV11-3,-,once
CASSRMGQSYNEQFF,TGCGCCAGCAGCCGGATGGGACAGTCGTACAATGAGCAGTTCTTC,TRBJ2-1,TRBV5-1,TRBD1,-
CAISEGGRGNQPQHF,TGTGCCATCAGTGAGGGTGGGAGGGGGAATCAGCCCCAGCATTTT,TRBJ1-5,TRBV10-3,-,-
CASRQRAENTGELFF,TGCGCCAGCAGACAGCGGGCAGAGAACACCGGGGAGCTGTTTTTT,TRBJ2-2,TRBV5-1,-,once
CASSSGGLAKNIQYF,TGTGCCAGCAGTTCGGGGGGACTAGCCAAAAACATTCAGTACTTC,TRBJ2-4,TRBV28,TRBD2,-
CASSPSQGALDEQFF,TGTGCCAGCTCACCATCACAGGGGGCATTGGATGAGCAGTTCTTC,TRBJ2-1,TRBV18,TRBD1,-
CASSPAYKGGNEQFF,TGTGCCAGCTCACCAGCATACAAAGGGGGTAATGAGCAGTTCTTC,TRBJ2-1,TRBV18,-,-
CASSIAGGPSYNEQFF,TGTGCCAGTAGTATAGCGGGGGGGCCCTCCTACAATGAGCAGTTCTTC,TRBJ2-1,TRBV19,TRBD2,-
CASSLALDGRLETQYF,TGCGCCAGCAGCTTGGCTCTAGACGGGAGGTTGGAGACCCAGTACTTC,TRBJ2-5,TRBV5-1,TRBD2,-
CASSELWGNNEKLFF,TGTGCCAGCAGTGAATTGTGGGGAAATAATGAAAAACTGTTTTTT,TRBJ1-4,TRBV2,-,-
CASSWGLAGSSEQYF,TGTGCCAGCAGTTGGGGACTAGCGGGGAGCTCCGAGCAGTACTTC,TRBJ2-7,TRBV6-2/TRBV6-3,TRBD2,-
CASSKVNRGETEAFF,TGTGCCAGCAGCAAAGTCAACAGGGGAGAGACTGAAGCTTTCTTT,TRBJ1-1,TRBV21-1,-,-
CASSLGVGGRWDTEAFF,TGTGCCAGCAGCTTGGGAGTAGGGGGCCGTTGGGACACTGAAGCTTTCTTT,TRBJ1-1,TRBV5-4,TRBD1,-
CASSWTSRQETQYF,TGTGCCAGCAGTTGGACTAGCCGGCAAGAGACCCAGTACTTC,TRBJ2-5,TRBV28,TRBD2,-
CASSRTSGNNEQFF,TGTGCCAGCAGTCGGACTAGCGGAAACAATGAGCAGTTCTTC,TRBJ2-1,TRBV2,TRBD2,few
CASSLSSGTVETQYF,TGTGCCAGCAGTTTATCCAGCGGGACTGTAGAGACCCAGTACTTC,TRBJ2-5,TRBV27,TRBD2,-
CASSDSRGYTF,TGCGCCAGCAGCGACAGTAGGGGCTACACCTTC,TRBJ1-2,TRBV4-1,-,-
CASSTDRITADTQYF,TGTGCCAGCAGCACCGACAGGATTACTGCAGATACGCAGTATTTT,TRBJ2-3,TRBV5-8,-,-
CASSPGTGSAIYF,TGTGCCAGCAGTCCCGGGACAGGGAGCGCCATATATTTT,TRBJ1-3,TRBV28,TRBD1,-
CASSDRGSTEAFF,TGTGCCAGCAGTGATAGGGGGTCCACTGAAGCTTTCTTT,TRBJ1-1,TRBV6-1,-,-
CASVGQGYEQYF,TGTGCCAGCGTTGGACAGGGCTACGAGCAGTACTTC,TRBJ2-7,TRBV6-5,TRBD1,-
CASSGARGIGQRLEAFF,TGTGCCAGCAGTGGAGCAAGGGGTATAGGGCAAAGATTAGAAGCTTTCTTT,TRBJ1-1,TRBV6-1,-,-
CASSLNTYNEQFF,TGTGCCAGCAGTTTAAACACCTACAATGAGCAGTTCTTC,TRBJ2-1,TRBV27,-,-
CASSSQGARNEKLFF,TGTGCCAGCAGTTCCCAGGGGGCGCGAAATGAAAAACTGTTTTTT,TRBJ1-4,TRBV6-5,TRBD1,-
CAISEGGAYSPLHF,TGTGCCATCAGTGAGGGGGGGGCTTATTCACCCCTCCACTTT,TRBJ1-6,TRBV10-3,-,-
CASSKTSGRAYIEQFF,TGTGCCAGCAGCAAGACTAGCGGGAGGGCCTATATTGAGCAGTTCTTC,TRBJ2-1,TRBV7-2,TRBD2,-
CASSQESPADTQYF,TGTGCCAGCAGCCAAGAGAGCCCGGCAGATACGCAGTATTTT,TRBJ2-3,TRBV4-2,-,-
CASSLTGSYGNTIYF,TGTGCCAGCAGCTTGACAGGGTCTTATGGAAACACCATATATTTT,TRBJ1-3,TRBV5-6,-,-
CSVAWGGNNEQFF,TGCAGCGTAGCCTGGGGGGGGAACAATGAGCAGTTCTTC,TRBJ2-1,TRBV29-1,TRBD2,-
CASSNTGLNEQFF,TGTGCCAGTAGTAACACGGGCCTCAATGAGCAGTTCTTC,TRBJ2-1,TRBV19,-,-
CASSPPGHYGYTF,TGTGCCAGCTCACCACCAGGTCACTATGGCTACACCTTC,TRBJ1-2,TRBV18,-,once
CASSISDRGYGYTF,TGTGCCAGTAGTATCTCCGACAGGGGGTATGGCTACACCTTC,TRBJ1-2,TRBV19,TRBD1,-
CASSPGPLTGELFF,TGTGCCAGCAGCCCCGGGCCTCTCACCGGGGAGCTGTTTTTT,TRBJ2-2,TRBV9,-,-
CASSVGLAPYNEQFF,TGTGCCAGCAGCGTAGGTCTAGCGCCCTACAATGAGCAGTTCTTC,TRBJ2-1,TRBV9,-,-
CASNLVGGNYGYTF,TGTGCCAGTAATCTCGTCGGTGGCAACTATGGCTACACCTTC,TRBJ1-2,TRBV19,-,-
CASSSSLAIQNEQFF,TGCGCCAGCAGCTCCTCACTAGCCATTCAGAATGAGCAGTTCTTC,TRBJ2-1,TRBV5-1,-,few
CASSRLMGEQFF,TGTGCCAGCAGTCGACTAATGGGTGAGCAGTTCTTC,TRBJ2-1,TRBV28,-,-
CASSHLWTSGPLRIEQFF,TGTGCCAGCAGCCATCTCTGGACTAGCGGGCCCCTACGTATCGAGCAGTTCTTC,TRBJ2-1,TRBV3-1/TRBV3-2,TRBD2,-
CASSFWGRANPEQFF,TGTGCCAGCAGTTTTTGGGGGAGGGCCAATCCTGAGCAGTTCTTC,TRBJ2-1,TRBV28,TRBD2,-
CASSSRQGTYEQYF,TGTGCCAGCAGCTCAAGACAGGGAACCTACGAGCAGTACTTC,TRBJ2-7,TRBV7-9,TRBD1,-
CASSFSLKETQYF,TGTGCCAGCAGTTTTTCTTTAAAAGAGACCCAGTACTTC,TRBJ2-5,TRBV28,-,once
CASSLGRGNGPLHF,TGTGCCAGCAGCTTAGGTCGGGGGAACGGGCCCCTCCACTTT,TRBJ1-6,TRBV13,-,-
CASSTLGQGNQPQHF,TGTGCCAGTAGTACCTTGGGACAGGGCAATCAGCCCCAGCATTTT,TRBJ1-5,TRBV19,TRBD1,few
CASSSNNRGGYYTF,TGTGCCAGCAGCTCGAATAACAGGGGAGGATACTACACCTTC,TRBJ1-2,TRBV7-2,TRBD1,-
CASSFGGTDNEQFF,TGTGCCAGCAGTTTTGGAGGGACAGACAATGAGCAGTTCTTC,TRBJ2-1,TRBV28,-,-
CASRNRGPGELFF,TGTGCCAGCAGGAACAGAGGTCCCGGGGAGCTGTTTTTT,TRBJ2-2,TRBV11-2,-,-